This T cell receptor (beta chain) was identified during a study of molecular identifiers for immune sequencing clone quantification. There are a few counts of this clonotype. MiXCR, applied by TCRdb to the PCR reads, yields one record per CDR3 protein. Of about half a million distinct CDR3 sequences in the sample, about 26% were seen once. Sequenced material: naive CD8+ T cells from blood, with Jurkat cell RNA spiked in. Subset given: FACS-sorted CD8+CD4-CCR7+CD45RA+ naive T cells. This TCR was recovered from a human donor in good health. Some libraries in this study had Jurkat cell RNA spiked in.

The CDR3 DNA is TGTGCCAGCAGTGATTCCGGGGGAAAACTGTTTTTT. Its protein product is CASSDSGGKLFF. V and J are TRBV25-1 and TRBJ1-4, with D maybe TRBD1 (5 bases). Germline values: CDR1 MGHDK, CDR2 SYGVNS. Trimming cost V 3 bases and J 10 bases, with 9 bases left between them. The CDR3 length is 12 residues.